This is a list of T cell receptor beta chains from one sample in a study of blood T cell repertoires in COVID-19. This table comes from immunoSEQ multiplex PCR, and its TCRdb copy is limited to in-frame clones, with some not included. The table records about 480,000 clones, around 89% of them present only once. Sequencing was carried out using PBMCs or T cells enriched from blood (not recorded which). The origin of the receptors is a woman aged 40-49 years who had recovered from COVID-19. The CDR3 runs from the conserved cysteine through the conserved F or W. A D gene is named only where the DNA matches it firmly. Only some rows state a clone size, as once, few, many or a class for expanded clones.

v_gene	j_gene	abundance	d_gene	CDR3nt	CDR3aa
TRBV4-3	TRBJ1-4	.	TRBD1	TGCGCCAGCAGCCTAGACCTCGGGACAGCTAATGAAAAACTGTTTTTT	CASSLDLGTANEKLFF
TRBV15	TRBJ2-2	few	TRBD2	TGTGCCACCAGCGGACTAGCGGGAGGAGCACACACCGGGGAGCTGTTTTTT	CATSGLAGGAHTGELFF
TRBV28	TRBJ2-7	.	.	TGTGCCAGCAGTAACATCAAAAGAGGGGGTTCCTACGAGCAGTACTTC	CASSNIKRGGSYEQYF
TRBV7-8	TRBJ2-7	.	.	TGTGCCAGCAGCTTAGGCTCTAGTTCTTTGTACGAGCAGTACTTC	CASSLGSSSLYEQYF
TRBV27	TRBJ1-5	.	.	TGTGCCAGCAGTTTCCAGGGAGGACAGCCCCAGCATTTT	CASSFQGGQPQHF
TRBV11-2	TRBJ2-6	.	TRBD1	TGTGCCAGCAGCGCCCGGGACAGGGGGCCTGGGGCCAACGTCCTGACTTTC	CASSARDRGPGANVLTF
TRBV4-3	TRBJ2-7	.	.	TGCGCCAGCAGCCAAGATTGGGCCGCCTACGAGCAGTACTTC	CASSQDWAAYEQYF
TRBV6-5	TRBJ1-5	once	.	TGTGCCAGCAGTACGACAGTAGATCAGCCCCAGCATTTT	CASSTTVDQPQHF
TRBV18	TRBJ1-2	.	.	TGTGCCAGCTCACCAACAGAAAACTATGGCTACACCTTC	CASSPTENYGYTF
TRBV2	TRBJ2-7	.	TRBD2	TGTGCCAGCAGCGCTACTAGCGACGAGCAGTACTTC	CASSATSDEQYF
TRBV29-1	TRBJ2-7	.	TRBD1	TGCAGCGCCCAAGTGGGGACAGGGCTCCACGAGCAGTACTTC	CSAQVGTGLHEQYF
TRBV6-1	TRBJ2-1	.	TRBD2	TGTGCCAGCAGTGAAGCGGCCGGACTAGCTAGGGGTGAGCAGTTCTTC	CASSEAAGLARGEQFF
TRBV7-2	TRBJ2-5	.	TRBD2	TGTGCCAGCAGCTCTAGCGGGGGGAGAGAGACCCAGTACTTC	CASSSSGGRETQYF
TRBV5-1	TRBJ1-1	.	.	TGCGCCAGCAGTCCCGGTCCCGGCGGTGCTGAAGCTTTCTTT	CASSPGPGGAEAFF
TRBV11-2	TRBJ1-2	.	TRBD1	TGTGCCAGCAGCATGACAGGGATCTATGGCTACACCTTC	CASSMTGIYGYTF
TRBV5-1	TRBJ2-7	.	TRBD2	TGCGCCAGCAGCTTCTTGGGCAGAAGCGGGGACGAGCAGTACTTC	CASSFLGRSGDEQYF
TRBV11-3	TRBJ2-2	.	TRBD2	TGTGCCAGCAGCTACCTCAGGCGGGAGGCCGCGAACACCGGGGAGCTGTTTTTT	CASSYLRREAANTGELFF
TRBV25-1	TRBJ2-3	.	TRBD2	TGTGCCAGCAGCGATACAAGACTAGCGGGTACAGATACGCAGTATTTT	CASSDTRLAGTDTQYF
TRBV7-9	TRBJ2-3	once	TRBD2	TGTGCCAGCAGCTTAGAGCTAGCGGGAGAGGTTTATGGTACGCAGTATTTT	CASSLELAGEVYGTQYF
TRBV29-1	TRBJ1-3	.	.	TGCAGCGGAGGGAGTAAGGCTGGAAACACCATATATTTT	CSGGSKAGNTIYF
TRBV2	TRBJ1-1	.	.	TGTGCCAGCACTATGAGGGGGATTAACACTGAAGCTTTCTTT	CASTMRGINTEAFF
TRBV6-5	TRBJ1-5	.	.	TGTGCCAGCAGACAGGGCGGGGGAGGGAGGCCCCAGCATTTT	CASRQGGGGRPQHF
TRBV6-5	TRBJ1-2	.	TRBD1	TGTGCCAGCAGCCCGACAGGGTTGGGCTACACCTTC	CASSPTGLGYTF
TRBV14	TRBJ2-5	.	.	TGTGCCAGCAGCCAAGTGGGCGAGACCCAGTACTTC	CASSQVGETQYF
TRBV29-1	TRBJ1-2	.	TRBD1	TGCAGCGTGACAGGGGCAACGAACTATGGCTACACCTTC	CSVTGATNYGYTF
TRBV7-2	TRBJ1-1	.	TRBD1	TGTGCCAGCAGCTTAGTGGCAGGGGGGACGAACACTGAAGCTTTCTTT	CASSLVAGGTNTEAFF
TRBV4-3	TRBJ1-5	.	.	TGCGCCAGCAGCCAAGACAGGGGAAATCAGCCCCAGCATTTT	CASSQDRGNQPQHF
TRBV18	TRBJ1-2	.	.	TGTGCCAGCTCACTAACGAGAGGGTTTGACTATGGCTACACCTTC	CASSLTRGFDYGYTF
TRBV19	TRBJ2-3	.	TRBD2	TGTGCCAGTAGCTCGCTGGGACTAGCGGGAGGTCCAGATACGCAGTATTTT	CASSSLGLAGGPDTQYF
TRBV13	TRBJ2-7	.	TRBD1	TGTGCCAGCAGCTTAGGCCTAGGGACAGGGGCCTACGAGCAGTACTTC	CASSLGLGTGAYEQYF
TRBV28	TRBJ2-7	.	TRBD1	TGTGCCAGCAGTTTTGGGTACAGGGGAGCCTACGAGCAGTACTTC	CASSFGYRGAYEQYF
TRBV2	TRBJ2-5	.	.	TGTGCCAGCAGTGGGACTGATTTACAAGAGACCCAGTACTTC	CASSGTDLQETQYF
TRBV9	TRBJ1-2	once	.	TGTGCCAGCAGCGCCTCCGGAAGAGCAGGGTCCCACTATGGCTACACCTTC	CASSASGRAGSHYGYTF
TRBV28	TRBJ2-7	.	.	TGTGCCAGCAGTCAAACCTCCAGGGAGCAGTACTTC	CASSQTSREQYF
TRBV5-1	TRBJ1-1	.	.	TGCGCCAGCAGCTTAGACAGGATGAACACTGAAGCTTTCTTT	CASSLDRMNTEAFF
TRBV3-1/TRBV3-2	TRBJ2-1	.	TRBD2	TGTGCCAGCAGCCAGGCCCTCACGTGGGAGGGGCGCTACAATGAGCAGTTCTTC	CASSQALTWEGRYNEQFF
TRBV4-2	TRBJ2-5	.	TRBD1	TGTGCCAGCAGCCCGGGACAGGGGAAACAAGAGACCCAGTACTTC	CASSPGQGKQETQYF
TRBV24-1	TRBJ2-2	.	.	TGTGCCACCAGTGACACTATGATGGACAGTTTTACCGGGGAGCTGTTTTTT	CATSDTMMDSFTGELFF
TRBV19	TRBJ2-4	.	TRBD2	TGTGCCAGTAGTGCACTAGCGGGAGTATTCAGGATGATTCAGTACTTC	CASSALAGVFRMIQYF
TRBV19	TRBJ2-7	few	TRBD1	TGTGCCAGTACCCCGGGACAGGGGGTTAGCGGGGCCTACGAGCAGTACTTC	CASTPGQGVSGAYEQYF
TRBV5-1	TRBJ2-3	.	TRBD2	TGCGCCAGCAGCTTTCGACTAGCGGACACAGATACGCAGTATTTT	CASSFRLADTDTQYF
TRBV5-5	TRBJ1-1	.	.	TGTGCCAGCAGCCCACGGGGGGGAGTGAACACTGAAGCTTTCTTT	CASSPRGGVNTEAFF
TRBV27	TRBJ2-7	.	TRBD1	TGTGCCAGCAGTTTATACGCAGGGGGCATGGCCTACGAGCAGTACTTC	CASSLYAGGMAYEQYF
TRBV4-1	TRBJ2-2	.	TRBD1	TGCGCCAGCAGCCTCCGACAGGGGTTGGCCGGGGAGCTGTTTTTT	CASSLRQGLAGELFF
TRBV18	TRBJ1-4	.	TRBD1	TGTGCCAGCTCACCTCGGACAGGGGGCGTCGAAAAACTGTTTTTT	CASSPRTGGVEKLFF
TRBV18	TRBJ2-3	.	TRBD1	TGTGCCAGCTCACTCAGACAGGGGAGTACCACAGATACGCAGTATTTT	CASSLRQGSTTDTQYF
TRBV15	TRBJ1-5	.	.	TGTGCCACCAGCAGAGATCTGGTCGACGGAGCTCAGCCCCAGCATTTT	CATSRDLVDGAQPQHF
TRBV4-1	TRBJ2-7	.	TRBD2	TGCGCCAGCAGCCAATTGGGACTAGCGGGAGGCCAGCTTTGGTACGAGCAGTACTTC	CASSQLGLAGGQLWYEQYF
TRBV6-1	TRBJ1-3	.	.	TGTGCCAGCAGTGTCAACACTGCGGCCTCTGGAAACACCATATATTTT	CASSVNTAASGNTIYF
TRBV6-4	TRBJ2-1	.	TRBD2	TGTGCCAGCAGCAGGGTAGCGGGAGTGATGGACAATGAGCAGTTCTTC	CASSRVAGVMDNEQFF
TRBV7-9	TRBJ2-2	.	.	TGTGCCAGCAGCTTAATGTATGGAGGGAACACCGGGGAGCTGTTTTTT	CASSLMYGGNTGELFF
TRBV11-2	TRBJ2-1	.	TRBD2	TGTGCCAGCAGCTCCCCCCGCGGGAGGTTCTATGAGCAGTTCTTC	CASSSPRGRFYEQFF
TRBV10-3	TRBJ1-2	.	.	TGTGCCATCAGTGACTCAGGAGGGGACTCGAGCTACACCTTC	CAISDSGGDSSYTF
TRBV5-4	TRBJ2-2	.	TRBD2	TGTGCCAGCAGCTTGAGTGTACGGCGGGAGAGGAACACCGGGGAGCTGTTTTTT	CASSLSVRRERNTGELFF
TRBV14	TRBJ1-4	.	.	TGTGCCAGCAGGGGAGAGGGAAAACTGTTTTTT	CASRGEGKLFF